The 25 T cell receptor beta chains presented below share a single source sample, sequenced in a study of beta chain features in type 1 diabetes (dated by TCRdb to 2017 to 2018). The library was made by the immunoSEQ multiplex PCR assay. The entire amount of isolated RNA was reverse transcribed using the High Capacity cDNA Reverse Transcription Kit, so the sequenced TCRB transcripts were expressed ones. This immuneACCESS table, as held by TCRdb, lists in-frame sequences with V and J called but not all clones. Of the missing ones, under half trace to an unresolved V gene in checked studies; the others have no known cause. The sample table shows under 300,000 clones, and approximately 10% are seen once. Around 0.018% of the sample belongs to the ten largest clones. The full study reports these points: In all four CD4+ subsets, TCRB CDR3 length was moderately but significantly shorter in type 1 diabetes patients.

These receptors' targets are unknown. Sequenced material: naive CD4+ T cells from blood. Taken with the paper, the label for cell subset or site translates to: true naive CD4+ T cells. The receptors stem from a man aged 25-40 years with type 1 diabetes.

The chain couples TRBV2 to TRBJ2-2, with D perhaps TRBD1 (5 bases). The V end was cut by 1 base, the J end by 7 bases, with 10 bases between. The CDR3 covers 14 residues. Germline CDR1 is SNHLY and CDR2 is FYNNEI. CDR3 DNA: TGTGCCAGCAGTGAAGTGACGCAGGGCGGGGAGCTGTTTTTT. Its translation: CASSEVTQGGELFF.

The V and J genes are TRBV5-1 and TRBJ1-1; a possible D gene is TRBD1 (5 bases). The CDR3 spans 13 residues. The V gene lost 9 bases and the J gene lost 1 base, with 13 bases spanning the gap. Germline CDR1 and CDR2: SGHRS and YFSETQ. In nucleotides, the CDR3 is TGCGCCACGCGCGTGGACACGAACACTGAAGCTTTCTTT. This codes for CATRVDTNTEAFF.

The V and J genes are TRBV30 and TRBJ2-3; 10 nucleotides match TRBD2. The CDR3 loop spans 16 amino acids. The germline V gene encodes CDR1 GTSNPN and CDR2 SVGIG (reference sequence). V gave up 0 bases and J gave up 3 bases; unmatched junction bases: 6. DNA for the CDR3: TGTGCCTGGAGTGTGATGGCTAGCGGGGGTACAGATACGCAGTATTTT. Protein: CAWSVMASGGTDTQYF. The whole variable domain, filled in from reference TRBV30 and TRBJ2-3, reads SQTIHQWPATLVQPVGSPLSLECTVEGTSNPNLYWYRQAAGRGLQLLFYSVGIGQISSEVPQNLSASRPQDRQFILSSKKLLLSDSGFYLCAWSVMASGGTDTQYFGPGTRLTVL.

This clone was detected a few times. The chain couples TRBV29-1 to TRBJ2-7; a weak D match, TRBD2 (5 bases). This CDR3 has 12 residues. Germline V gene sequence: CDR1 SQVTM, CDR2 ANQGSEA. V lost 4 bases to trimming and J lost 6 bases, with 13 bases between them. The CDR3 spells CSVVGSGVEQYF. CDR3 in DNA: TGCAGCGTTGTGGGTTCCGGGGTCGAGCAGTACTTC.

Written as DNA, the CDR3 is TGCGCCAGCAGCCAAGCACCCAGGGAGACCCAGTACTTC. This sequence encodes CASSQAPRETQYF. The rearrangement joins TRBV4-1 to TRBJ2-5; the D is unclear. Trimming pared 1 base from V and 5 bases from J, leaving 8 bases between. Germline V gene data show CDR1 as MGHRA and CDR2 as YSYEKL. CDR3 length equals 13 residues.

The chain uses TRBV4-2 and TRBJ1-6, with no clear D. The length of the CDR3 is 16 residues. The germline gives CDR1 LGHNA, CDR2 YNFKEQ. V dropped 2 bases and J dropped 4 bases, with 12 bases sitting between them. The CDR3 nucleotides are TGTGCCAGCAGCCAAAGAGTCGCGGATTATAATTCACCCCTCCACTTT. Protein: CASSQRVADYNSPLHF.

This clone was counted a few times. The CDR3 nucleotides read TGCGCCAGCAGCCAAGGGAGGACTTCCTACGAGCAGTACTTC. It encodes CASSQGRTSYEQYF. The V and J genes are TRBV4-3 and TRBJ2-7; D might be TRBD2 (5 bases). The CDR3 consists of 14 residues. The germline V and J ends were trimmed by 1 base and 1 base, with 8 bases remaining between them. Germline assignment: CDR1 LGHNA and CDR2 YSLEER.

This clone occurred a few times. The CDR3 DNA reads TGCGCCAGCAGCTTGGAAGCCGGACAGGGGAACTATGGCTACACCTTC. It encodes CASSLEAGQGNYGYTF. V gene TRBV5-1 combines with J gene TRBJ1-2, with 9 nucleotides matching TRBD1. Germline CDR1 SGHRS, CDR2 YFSETQ. The CDR3 has 16 amino acids. With V trimmed by 0 bases and J by 2 bases, 5 bases remained unmatched.

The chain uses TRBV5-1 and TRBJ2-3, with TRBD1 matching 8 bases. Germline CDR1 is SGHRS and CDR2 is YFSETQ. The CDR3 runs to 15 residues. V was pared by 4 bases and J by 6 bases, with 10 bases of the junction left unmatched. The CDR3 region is CASSDDRGYLDTQYF. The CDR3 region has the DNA TGCGCCAGCAGCGATGACAGGGGATACTTGGATACGCAGTATTTT.

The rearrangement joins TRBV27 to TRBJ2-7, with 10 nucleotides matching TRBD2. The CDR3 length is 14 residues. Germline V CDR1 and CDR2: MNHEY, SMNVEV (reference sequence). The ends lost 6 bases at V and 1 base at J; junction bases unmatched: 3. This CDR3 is CASRGLAESYEQYF. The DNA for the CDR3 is TGTGCCAGCAGAGGACTAGCGGAGTCCTACGAGCAGTACTTC.

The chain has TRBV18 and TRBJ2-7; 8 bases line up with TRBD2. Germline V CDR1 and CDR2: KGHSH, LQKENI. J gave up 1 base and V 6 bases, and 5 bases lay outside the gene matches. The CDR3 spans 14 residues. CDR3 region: CASSFSGESYEQYF. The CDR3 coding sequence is TGTGCCAGCTCTTTTAGCGGGGAGTCCTACGAGCAGTACTTC. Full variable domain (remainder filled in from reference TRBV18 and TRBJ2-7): NAGVMQNPRHLVRRRGQEARLRCSPMKGHSHVYWYRQLPEEGLKFMVYLQKENIIDESGMPKERFSAEFPKEGPSILRIQQVVRGDSAAYFCASSFSGESYEQYFGPGTRLTVT.

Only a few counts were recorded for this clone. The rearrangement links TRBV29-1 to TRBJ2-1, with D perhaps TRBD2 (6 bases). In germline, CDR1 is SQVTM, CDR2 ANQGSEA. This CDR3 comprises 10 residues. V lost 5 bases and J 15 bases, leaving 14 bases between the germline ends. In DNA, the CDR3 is TGCAGCGTTCAGGCTAGCGTTCCGTTCTTC. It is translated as CSVQASVPFF.

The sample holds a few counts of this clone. The CDR3 nucleotides read TGTGCCACCAGCAGAGAAGCGGTTCTCACAGATACGCAGTATTTT. This sequence encodes CATSREAVLTDTQYF. The rearrangement uses TRBV15 and TRBJ2-3; tentatively, D is TRBD2 (5 bases). Trimming cost V 0 bases and J 2 bases, with 9 bases left between them. Germline values: CDR1 LNHNV, CDR2 YYDKDF (reference sequence). CDR3 length: 15 residues.

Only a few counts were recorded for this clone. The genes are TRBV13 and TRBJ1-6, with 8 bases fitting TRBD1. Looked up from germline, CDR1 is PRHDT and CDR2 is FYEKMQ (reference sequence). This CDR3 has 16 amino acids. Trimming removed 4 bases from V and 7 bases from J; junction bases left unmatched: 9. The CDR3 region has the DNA TGTGCCAGCAGCTGGGGACAGGCCCCTTACAATTCACCCCTCCACTTT. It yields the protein CASSWGQAPYNSPLHF.

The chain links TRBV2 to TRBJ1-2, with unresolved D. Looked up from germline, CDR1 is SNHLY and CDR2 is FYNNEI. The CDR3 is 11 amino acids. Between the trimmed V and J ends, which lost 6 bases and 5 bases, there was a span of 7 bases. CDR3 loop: CASSPLYGYTF. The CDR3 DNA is TGTGCCAGCAGCCCCCTATATGGCTACACCTTC.

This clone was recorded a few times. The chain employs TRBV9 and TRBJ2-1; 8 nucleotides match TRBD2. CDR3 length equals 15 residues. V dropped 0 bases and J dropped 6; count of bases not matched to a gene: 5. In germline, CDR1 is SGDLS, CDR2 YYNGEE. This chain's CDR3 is CASSVEAGALNEQFF. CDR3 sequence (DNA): TGTGCCAGCAGCGTAGAAGCGGGGGCCCTCAATGAGCAGTTCTTC. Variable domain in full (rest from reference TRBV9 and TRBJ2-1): DSGVTQTPKHLITATGQRVTLRCSPRSGDLSVYWYQQSLDQGLQFLIQYYNGEERAKGNILERFSAQQFPDLHSELNLSSLELGDSALYFCASSVEAGALNEQFFGPGTRLTVL.

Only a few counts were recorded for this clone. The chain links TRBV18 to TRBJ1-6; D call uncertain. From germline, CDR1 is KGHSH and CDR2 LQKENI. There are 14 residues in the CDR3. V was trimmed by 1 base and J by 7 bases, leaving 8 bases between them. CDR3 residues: CASSPQGRNSPLHF. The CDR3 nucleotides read TGTGCCAGCTCACCACAAGGGAGGAATTCACCCCTCCACTTT.

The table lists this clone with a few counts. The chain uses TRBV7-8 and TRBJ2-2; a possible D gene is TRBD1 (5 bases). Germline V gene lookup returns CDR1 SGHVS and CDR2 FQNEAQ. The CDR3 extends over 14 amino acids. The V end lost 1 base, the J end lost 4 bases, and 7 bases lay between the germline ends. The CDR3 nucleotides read TGTGCCAGCAGCTTAGAGGGGATCACCGGGGAGCTGTTTTTT. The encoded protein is CASSLEGITGELFF.

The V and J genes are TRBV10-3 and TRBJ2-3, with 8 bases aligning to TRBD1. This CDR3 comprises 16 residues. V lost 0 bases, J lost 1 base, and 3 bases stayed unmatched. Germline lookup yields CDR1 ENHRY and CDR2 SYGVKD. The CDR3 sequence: CAISESQTGGTDTQYF. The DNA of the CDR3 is TGTGCCATCAGTGAGTCTCAGACAGGGGGCACAGATACGCAGTATTTT.

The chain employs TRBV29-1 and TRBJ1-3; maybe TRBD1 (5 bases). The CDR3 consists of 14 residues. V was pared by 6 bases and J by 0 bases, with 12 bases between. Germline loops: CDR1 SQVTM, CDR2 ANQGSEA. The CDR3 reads CSVGGTISGNTIYF. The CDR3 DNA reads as TGCAGCGTGGGGGGGACCATCTCTGGAAACACCATATATTTT.

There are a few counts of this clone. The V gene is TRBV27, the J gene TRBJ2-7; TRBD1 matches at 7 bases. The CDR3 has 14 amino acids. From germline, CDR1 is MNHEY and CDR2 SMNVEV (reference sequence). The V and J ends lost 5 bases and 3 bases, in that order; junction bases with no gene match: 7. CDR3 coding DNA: TGTGCCAGCAGTCTCCGAGGGACAGACTACGAGCAGTACTTC. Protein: CASSLRGTDYEQYF.

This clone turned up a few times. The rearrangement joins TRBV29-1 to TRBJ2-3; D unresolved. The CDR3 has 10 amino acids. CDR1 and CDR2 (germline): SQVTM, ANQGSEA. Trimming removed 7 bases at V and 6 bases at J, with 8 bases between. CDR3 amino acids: CSARWDTQYF. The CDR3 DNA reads TGCAGCGCACGGTGGGATACGCAGTATTTT.

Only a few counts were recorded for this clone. The CDR3 sequence is CASSPRTSGGDTQYF. The CDR3 nucleotides read TGTGCCAGCAGCCCGAGGACTAGCGGGGGAGATACGCAGTATTTT. The chain carries TRBV9 and TRBJ2-3; 13 nucleotides agree with TRBD2. With V trimmed by 4 bases and J by 5 bases, 4 bases remained unmatched. CDR3 length equals 15 residues. Germline CDR1 reads SGDLS; CDR2 reads YYNGEE.

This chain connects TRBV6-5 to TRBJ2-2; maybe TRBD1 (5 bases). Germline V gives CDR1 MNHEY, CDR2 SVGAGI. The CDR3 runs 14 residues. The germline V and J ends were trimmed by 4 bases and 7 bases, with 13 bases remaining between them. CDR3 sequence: CASSFRGLGGELFF. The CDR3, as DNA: TGTGCCAGCAGTTTTAGGGGTTTGGGCGGGGAGCTGTTTTTT.

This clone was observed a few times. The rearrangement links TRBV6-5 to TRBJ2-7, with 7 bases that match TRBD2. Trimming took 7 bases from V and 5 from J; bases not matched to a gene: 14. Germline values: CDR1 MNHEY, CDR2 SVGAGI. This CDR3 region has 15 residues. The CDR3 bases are TGTGCCAGCACCCACCGATGGGGAGGGTCTAACGAGCAGTACTTC. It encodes CASTHRWGGSNEQYF.